The T cell receptor beta chain described here comes from a study of T cells in Graves' hyperthyroidism and ophthalmopathy. What was amplified from RNA transcripts were TCR beta CDR3 regions. HTBI primers were employed in a first-round RT-PCR of the TCR CDR3. TCRdb redid the calling of the multiplex PCR reads with MiXCR, one entry per CDR3 protein. The table lists 500,000 to 600,000 distinct CDR3 sequences, just under 20% of them singletons. This clonotype was picked up many times. Its specificity is not known. Based on clinical symptoms, serum thyroxine and TRAb, thyroid ultrasound and orbital computed tomography, diagnoses were reached. General study findings and limits: Peripheral blood also featured most of the thyroid clonotypes expanded above 0.001. Ophthalmopathy was model-predicted a median approximately six months pre-onset.

V was trimmed by 3 bases and J by 5 bases, leaving 13 bases between them. Per germline, CDR1 SGHDT and CDR2 YYEEEE. The CDR3 contains 14 residues. Sequenced input: blood. This receptor was taken from a man aged 35 to 55 with Graves' ophthalmopathy. This chain joins TRBV5-6 and TRBJ2-3, with D perhaps matching TRBD2 (5 bases). Here the CDR3 reads CASSSVDYRDTQYF. The CDR3 DNA reads as TGTGCCAGCAGCTCGGTCGACTATAGAGATACGCAGTATTTT.